This T cell receptor (beta chain) was retrieved from a study of T-cell memory formation after mild COVID-19. Overall study results and limits: Several responding clones turned up in pre-infection memory, indicating that cross-reactive memory may have taken part. Day 15 to 85 contractors were CD4/CD8 balanced; later expanders leaned CD4+.

This clonotype has at least ten counts. The antigen is undetermined. TCRdb redid the calling of the 5' RACE reads with MiXCR, one entry per CDR3 protein. The profile shows about 150,000 distinct CDR3 sequences, approximately 12% of them singletons. The CDR3 has 15 amino acids. V lost 8 bases to trimming and J lost 0 bases; unmatched junction nucleotides: 6. Germline V gene data show CDR1 as SGHTA and CDR2 as FQGNSA. The chain links TRBV7-2 to TRBJ1-5, with 8 bases matching TRBD1. The clonotype comes from a young man who had mild COVID-19 (a few samples of this study predate the infection). Cell type and time point are not known. Sequenced sample: PBMCs or a T cell subset sorted from them (not recorded which). The CDR3 reads CASADRAHSNQPQHF. The CDR3 bases are TGTGCCAGCGCGGACAGGGCCCATAGCAATCAGCCCCAGCATTTT.